The next 10 T cell receptor beta chains were all read from a single sample in a study of cytomegalovirus exposure and HLA in healthy donors (dated by TCRdb to about 2017). The library was made by the immunoSEQ multiplex PCR assay. For the multiplex PCR, a mixture combining 60 forward primers for TCR Vbeta segments and 13 reverse primers for TCR Jbeta segments was used. TCRdb re-hosts the immuneACCESS table, in-frame sequences only. Its copies lack some clones; in the studies checked, an unresolved V gene accounts for under half of them, and the cause for the rest is not known. This sample has around 210,000 clones in its table, and about 80% of those were observed once. Just under 3% of the sample is taken by the ten largest. Sequences were obtained from PBMCs. Receptors originate from a woman aged 25 to 45 in good health and CMV-seronegative.

The chain uses TRBV4-1 and TRBJ1-4; D is uncertain. Germline CDR1 and CDR2: MGHRA and YSYEKL. With 1 base removed from V and 1 base from J, the gap between germline ends came to 10 bases. The CDR3 spans 16 residues. The CDR3 DNA reads TGCGCCAGCAGCCAAGTTAACATTGGAACTAATGAAAAACTGTTTTTT. This translates into CASSQVNIGTNEKLFF.

The V call is TRBV2, the J call TRBJ1-2, with a tentative D call TRBD1 (6 bases). V lost 4 bases, J lost 4 bases, and 13 bases lay in between. Per the germline V gene, CDR1 is SNHLY and CDR2 is FYNNEI. This CDR3 has 14 amino acids. The DNA of the CDR3 is TGTGCCAGCAGTGTATGGGGGCGCGGCTATGGCTACACCTTC. Protein: CASSVWGRGYGYTF.

The CDR3 loop reads CASSEQGRTYEQYF. Written as DNA, the CDR3 is TGTGCCAGTAGTGAGCAGGGAAGAACCTACGAGCAGTACTTC. This chain joins TRBV19 and TRBJ2-7; maybe TRBD1 (5 bases). Per germline, CDR1 LNHDA and CDR2 SQIVND (reference sequence). The CDR3 length is 14 residues. The V end lost 5 bases, the J end lost 2 bases, and 13 bases lay between the germline ends.

This clone was picked up a small number of times. The chain is built from TRBV19 and TRBJ2-7; 11 bases match TRBD1. The V gene end was trimmed by 5 bases and the J gene end by 4 bases; junction bases not matched to a gene: 7. The CDR3 runs to 15 residues. The germline V gene encodes CDR1 LNHDA and CDR2 SQIVND (reference sequence). In DNA, the CDR3 is TGTGCCAGTAGTTTTCGGGACAGGGGGATTTACGAGCAGTACTTC. Protein: CASSFRDRGIYEQYF.

The sample holds one count of this clone. V and J are TRBV5-1 and TRBJ1-1; TRBD1 agrees at 8 bases. This CDR3 is 14 amino acids long. Per germline, CDR1 SGHRS and CDR2 YFSETQ. V lost 5 bases and J lost 8; bases outside the gene matches: 11. The CDR3, as DNA: TGCGCCAGCAGAAAGGGGGTAGGACAGGGCGAAGCTTTCTTT. Its translation is CASRKGVGQGEAFF.

The chain employs TRBV2 and TRBJ1-6; D is perhaps TRBD1 (6 bases). CDR3 length: 14 amino acids. Trimming cost V 7 bases and J 8 bases, with 15 bases left between them. CDR1 and CDR2 (germline): SNHLY, FYNNEI. The CDR3 loop is CASTLDRVDSPLHF. The CDR3, as DNA: TGTGCCAGCACTTTGGACAGAGTCGATTCACCCCTCCACTTT.

J is TRBJ2-1 and V is TRBV7-2; 9 bases map to TRBD2. CDR3 length: 16 residues. Germline CDR1 SGHTA, CDR2 FQGNSA. Germline trimming cut 3 bases from V and 5 bases from J; bases unmatched to any gene: 8. The CDR3 is CASSLAGTSSHNEQFF. The CDR3 DNA reads TGTGCCAGCAGCTTGGCCGGGACTAGCTCACACAATGAGCAGTTCTTC. The variable domain in full, completed from reference TRBV7-2 and TRBJ2-1, reads GAGVSQSPSNKVTEKGKDVELRCDPISGHTALYWYRQSLGQGLEFLIYFQGNSAPDKSGLPSDRFSAERTGGSVSTLTIQRTQQEDSAVYLCASSLAGTSSHNEQFFGPGTRLTVL.

The chain links TRBV11-2 to TRBJ1-1; 8 bases fit TRBD1. Trimming at V came to 7 bases and at J to 6 bases, leaving 13 bases not matched to a gene. This CDR3 contains 15 residues. Germline V lookup: CDR1 SGHAT, CDR2 FQNNGV. In nucleotides, the CDR3 is TGTGCCAGCATTCCGGGACAGGAGATTAACGCTGAAGCTTTCTTT. This translates into CASIPGQEINAEAFF.

CDR3 sequence: CASSILRLSSGNTIYF. In nucleotides, the CDR3 is TGTGCCAGTAGTATCCTAAGACTGAGCTCTGGAAACACCATATATTTT. The gene calls are TRBV19 and TRBJ1-3, with unresolved D. CDR3 length equals 16 residues. Germline CDR1 reads LNHDA; CDR2 reads SQIVND (reference sequence). The ends were cut back, 3 bases at V and 0 bases at J, with 12 bases in the middle.

This clone showed up just a few times. CDR3 DNA: TGTGCCAGCAGCTTAGGTCCTTACTATAATTCACCCCTCCACTTT. As protein: CASSLGPYYNSPLHF. J is TRBJ1-6 and V is TRBV7-9; no firm D call. The CDR3 loop spans 15 amino acids. The V gene's germline CDR1 is SEHNR and CDR2 FQNEAQ (reference sequence). The germline V and J ends were trimmed by 1 base and 3 bases, with 7 bases remaining between them.